This T cell receptor beta chain was sequenced in a study of low-dose radiotherapy and immunotherapy resistance in tumors. Whole-study context: Aspirin 300 mg, taken orally and daily, was given to patients for four cycles from cycle 1 day 1.

This CDR3 has 18 amino acids. V trimming: 0 bases; J trimming: 6 bases; junction bases outside the gene matches: 6. CDR1 and CDR2 (germline): SGHVS, FQNEAQ. cDNA synthesis used a TRAV/TRBV-specific primer set for both chains. Over about 19 PCR cycles, TCRs were amplified from a constant-region primer and V-primer adapter. TCRdb fed the reads into MiXCR, producing one record per CDR3 protein. The sample lists roughly 54,000 distinct CDR3 sequences, less than 25% seen once, with approximately 5.4% in the top ten. This clonotype was counted at least ten times. The time point: before trial treatment. Sample: PBMCs, taken before treatment. The source of this sequence is a male donor with prostate cancer. V gene TRBV7-8 combines with J gene TRBJ2-3; 16 nucleotides agree with TRBD2. CDR3 region: CASSLAGTSGRGADTQYF. For the CDR3, the DNA is TGTGCCAGCAGCTTAGCGGGGACTAGCGGGAGGGGGGCCGATACGCAGTATTTT.